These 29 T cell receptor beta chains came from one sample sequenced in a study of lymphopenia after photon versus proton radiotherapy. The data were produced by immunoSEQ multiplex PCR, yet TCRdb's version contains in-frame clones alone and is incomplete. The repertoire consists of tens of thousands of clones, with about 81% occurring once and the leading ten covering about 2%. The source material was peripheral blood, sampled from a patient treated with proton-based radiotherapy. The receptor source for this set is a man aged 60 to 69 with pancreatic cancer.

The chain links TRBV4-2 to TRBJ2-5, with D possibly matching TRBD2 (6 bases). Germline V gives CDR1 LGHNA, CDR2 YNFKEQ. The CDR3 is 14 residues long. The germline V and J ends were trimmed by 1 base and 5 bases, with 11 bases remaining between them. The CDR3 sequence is CASSQATSWETQYF. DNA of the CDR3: TGTGCCAGCAGCCAAGCCACTAGCTGGGAGACCCAGTACTTC.

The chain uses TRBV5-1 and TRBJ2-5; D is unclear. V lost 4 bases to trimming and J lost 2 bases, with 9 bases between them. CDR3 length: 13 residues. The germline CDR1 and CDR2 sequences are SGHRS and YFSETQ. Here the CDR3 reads CASSPGPQETQYF. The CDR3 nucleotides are TGCGCCAGCAGCCCCGGACCTCAAGAGACCCAGTACTTC.

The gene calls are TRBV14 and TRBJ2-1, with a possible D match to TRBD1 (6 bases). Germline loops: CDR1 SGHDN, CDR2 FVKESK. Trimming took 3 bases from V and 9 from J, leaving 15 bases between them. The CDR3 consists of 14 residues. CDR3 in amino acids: CASSHDFTGPEQFF. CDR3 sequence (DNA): TGTGCCAGCAGCCATGACTTCACAGGGCCTGAGCAGTTCTTC.

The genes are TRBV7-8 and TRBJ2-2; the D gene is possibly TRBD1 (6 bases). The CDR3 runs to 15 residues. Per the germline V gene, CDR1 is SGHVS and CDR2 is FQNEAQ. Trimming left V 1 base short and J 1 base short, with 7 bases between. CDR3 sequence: CASSLEGQNTGELFF. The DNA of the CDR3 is TGTGCCAGCAGCTTAGAGGGACAGAACACCGGGGAGCTGTTTTTT.

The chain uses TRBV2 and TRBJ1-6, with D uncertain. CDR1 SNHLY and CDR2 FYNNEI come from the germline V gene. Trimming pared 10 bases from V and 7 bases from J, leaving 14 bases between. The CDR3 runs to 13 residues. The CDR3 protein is CANSRELNSPLHF. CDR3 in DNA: TGTGCCAACTCACGTGAACTAAATTCACCCCTCCACTTT.

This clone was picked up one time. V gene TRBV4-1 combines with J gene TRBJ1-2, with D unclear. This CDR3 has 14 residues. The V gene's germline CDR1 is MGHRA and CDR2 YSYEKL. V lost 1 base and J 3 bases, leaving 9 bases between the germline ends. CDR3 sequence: CASSQVIPYYGYTF. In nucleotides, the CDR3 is TGCGCCAGCAGCCAAGTGATCCCCTACTATGGCTACACCTTC.

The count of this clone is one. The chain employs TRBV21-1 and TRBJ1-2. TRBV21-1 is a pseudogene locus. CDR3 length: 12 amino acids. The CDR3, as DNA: TGTGCCAGCAGCAAAGTACAAGGGGGCTACACCTTC. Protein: CASSKVQGGYTF.

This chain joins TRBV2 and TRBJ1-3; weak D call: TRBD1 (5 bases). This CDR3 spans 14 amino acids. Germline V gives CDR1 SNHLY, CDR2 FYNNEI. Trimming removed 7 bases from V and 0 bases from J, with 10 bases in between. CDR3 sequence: CASNGASSGNTIYF. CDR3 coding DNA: TGTGCCAGCAATGGGGCTTCCTCTGGAAACACCATATATTTT.

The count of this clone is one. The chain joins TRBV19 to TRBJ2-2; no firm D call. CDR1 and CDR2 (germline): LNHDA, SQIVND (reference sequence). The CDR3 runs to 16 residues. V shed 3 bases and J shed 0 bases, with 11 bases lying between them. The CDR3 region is CASSIGQPSNTGELFF. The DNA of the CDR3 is TGTGCCAGTAGTATCGGGCAGCCATCGAACACCGGGGAGCTGTTTTTT.

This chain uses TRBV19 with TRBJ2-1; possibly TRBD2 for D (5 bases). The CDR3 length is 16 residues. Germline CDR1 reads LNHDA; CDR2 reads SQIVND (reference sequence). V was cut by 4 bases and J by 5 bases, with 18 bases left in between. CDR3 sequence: CASSTQEGRADNEQFF. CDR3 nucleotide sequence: TGTGCCAGTAGTACTCAAGAGGGTCGCGCCGACAATGAGCAGTTCTTC.

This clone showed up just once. This CDR3 is CASSPGDRLNYGYTF. CDR3 sequence (DNA): TGTGCCAGCAGTCCCGGGGACAGGTTAAACTATGGCTACACCTTC. The genes are TRBV28 and TRBJ1-2; 8 bases align to TRBD1. The CDR3 has 15 amino acids. Unmatched junction bases numbered 7, after V lost 5 bases and J lost 2 bases. Germline CDR1 reads MDHEN; CDR2 reads SYDVKM.

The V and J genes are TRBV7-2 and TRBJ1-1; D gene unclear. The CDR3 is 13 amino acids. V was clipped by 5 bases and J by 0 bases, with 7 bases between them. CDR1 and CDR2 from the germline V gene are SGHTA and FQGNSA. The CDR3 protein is CASSTRMNTEAFF. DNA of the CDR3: TGTGCCAGCAGCACACGCATGAACACTGAAGCTTTCTTT. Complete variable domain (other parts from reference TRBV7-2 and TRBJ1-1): GAGVSQSPSNKVTEKGKDVELRCDPISGHTALYWYRQSLGQGLEFLIYFQGNSAPDKSGLPSDRFSAERTGGSVSTLTIQRTQQEDSAVYLCASSTRMNTEAFFGQGTRLTVV.

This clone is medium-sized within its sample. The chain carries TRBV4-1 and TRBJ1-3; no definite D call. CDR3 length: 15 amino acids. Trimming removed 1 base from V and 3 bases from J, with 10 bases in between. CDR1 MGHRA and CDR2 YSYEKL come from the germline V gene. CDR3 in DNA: TGCGCCAGCAGCCAAGGTTCGTGGAGTGGAAACACCATATATTTT. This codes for CASSQGSWSGNTIYF.

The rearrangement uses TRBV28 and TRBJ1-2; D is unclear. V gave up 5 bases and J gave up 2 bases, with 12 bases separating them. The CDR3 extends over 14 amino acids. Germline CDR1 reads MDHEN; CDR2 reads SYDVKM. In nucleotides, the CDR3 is TGTGCCAGCAGTAGCCCCCATCACAACTATGGCTACACCTTC. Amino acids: CASSSPHHNYGYTF.

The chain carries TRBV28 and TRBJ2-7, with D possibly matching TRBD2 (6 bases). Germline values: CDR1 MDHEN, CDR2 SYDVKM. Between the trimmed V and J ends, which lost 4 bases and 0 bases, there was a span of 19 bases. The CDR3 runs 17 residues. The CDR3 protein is CASSSPPGAGPSYEQYF. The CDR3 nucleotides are TGTGCCAGCAGTTCCCCCCCGGGAGCGGGTCCCTCCTACGAGCAGTACTTC.

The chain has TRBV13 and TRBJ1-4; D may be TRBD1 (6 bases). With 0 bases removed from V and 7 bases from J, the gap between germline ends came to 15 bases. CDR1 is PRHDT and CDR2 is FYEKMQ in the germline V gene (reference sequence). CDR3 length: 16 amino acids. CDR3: CASSLGGRGNGEKLFF. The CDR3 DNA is TGTGCCAGCAGCTTAGGAGGTAGGGGGAATGGTGAAAAACTGTTTTTT.

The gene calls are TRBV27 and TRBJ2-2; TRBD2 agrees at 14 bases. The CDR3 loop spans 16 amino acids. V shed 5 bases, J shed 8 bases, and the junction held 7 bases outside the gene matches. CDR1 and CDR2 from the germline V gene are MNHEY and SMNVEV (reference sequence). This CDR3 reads CASSSPGLAGEGELFF. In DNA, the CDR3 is TGTGCCAGCAGTAGCCCGGGACTAGCGGGAGAAGGGGAGCTGTTTTTT.

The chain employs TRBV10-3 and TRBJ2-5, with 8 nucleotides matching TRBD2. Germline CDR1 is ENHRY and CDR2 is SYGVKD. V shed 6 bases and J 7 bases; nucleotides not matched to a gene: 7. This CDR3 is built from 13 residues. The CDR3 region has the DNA TGTGCCATCAGCCCCCTAGCGGGCATGACCCAGTACTTC. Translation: CAISPLAGMTQYF.

The CDR3 spells CASSQDLPSGWNAISYEQYF. The CDR3 DNA reads as TGTGCCAGCAGCCAAGATCTCCCTAGCGGGTGGAACGCGATCTCCTACGAGCAGTACTTC. V is TRBV4-2 and J is TRBJ2-7, with TRBD2 matching 8 bases. Germline CDR1 reads LGHNA; CDR2 reads YNFKEQ. With 0 bases clipped from V and 0 bases from J, the junction kept 16 bases outside the gene matches. The CDR3 length is 20 residues.

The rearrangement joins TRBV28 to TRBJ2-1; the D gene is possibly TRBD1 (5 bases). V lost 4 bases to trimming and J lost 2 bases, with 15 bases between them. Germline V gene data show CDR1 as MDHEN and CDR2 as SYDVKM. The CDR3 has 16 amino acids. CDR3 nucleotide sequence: TGTGCCAGCAGTTCAGGGTTGGGCCGGGCCTACAATGAGCAGTTCTTC. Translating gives CASSSGLGRAYNEQFF. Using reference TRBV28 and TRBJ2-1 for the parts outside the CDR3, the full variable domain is DVKVTQSSRYLVKRTGEKVFLECVQDMDHENMFWYRQDPGLGLRLIYFSYDVKMKEKGDIPEGYSVSREKKERFSLILESASTNQTSMYLCASSSGLGRAYNEQFFGPGTRLTVL.

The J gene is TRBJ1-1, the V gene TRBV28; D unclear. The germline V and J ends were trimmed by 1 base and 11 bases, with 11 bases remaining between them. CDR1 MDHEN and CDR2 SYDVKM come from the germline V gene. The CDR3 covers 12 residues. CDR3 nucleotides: TGTGCCAGCAGTTTATCCCGAAGGGAGGCTTTCTTT. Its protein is CASSLSRREAFF.

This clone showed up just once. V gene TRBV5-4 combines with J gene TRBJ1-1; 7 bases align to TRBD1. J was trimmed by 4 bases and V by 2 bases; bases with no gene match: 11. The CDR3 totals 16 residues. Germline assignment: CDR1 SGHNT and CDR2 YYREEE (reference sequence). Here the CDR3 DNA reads TGTGCCAGCAGCTTTCGGATGACAGGGCAGGGCACTGAAGCTTTCTTT. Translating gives CASSFRMTGQGTEAFF. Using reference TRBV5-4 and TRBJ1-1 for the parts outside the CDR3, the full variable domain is ETGVTQSPTHLIKTRGQQVTLRCSSQSGHNTVSWYQQALGQGPQFIFQYYREEENGRGNFPPRFSGLQFPNYSSELNVNALELDDSALYLCASSFRMTGQGTEAFFGQGTRLTVV.

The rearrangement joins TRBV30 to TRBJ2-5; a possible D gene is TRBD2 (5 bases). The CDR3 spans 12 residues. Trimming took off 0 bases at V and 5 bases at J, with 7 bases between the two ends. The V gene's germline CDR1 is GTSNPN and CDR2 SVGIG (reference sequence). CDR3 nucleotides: TGTGCCTGGAGTGTCGGCGGGGAGACCCAGTACTTC. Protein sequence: CAWSVGGETQYF.

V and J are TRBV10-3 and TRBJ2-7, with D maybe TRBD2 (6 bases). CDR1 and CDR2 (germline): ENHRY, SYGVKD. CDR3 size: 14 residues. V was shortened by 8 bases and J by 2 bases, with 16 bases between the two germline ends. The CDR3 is CAIGKGTGAYEQYF. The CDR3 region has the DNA TGTGCCATCGGCAAGGGGACTGGGGCCTACGAGCAGTACTTC.

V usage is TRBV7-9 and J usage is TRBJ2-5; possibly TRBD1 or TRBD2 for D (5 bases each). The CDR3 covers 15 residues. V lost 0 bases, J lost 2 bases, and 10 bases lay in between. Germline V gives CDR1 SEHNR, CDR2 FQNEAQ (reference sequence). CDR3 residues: CASSLAWDRQETQYF. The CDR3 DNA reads TGTGCCAGCAGCTTAGCCTGGGACCGACAAGAGACCCAGTACTTC.

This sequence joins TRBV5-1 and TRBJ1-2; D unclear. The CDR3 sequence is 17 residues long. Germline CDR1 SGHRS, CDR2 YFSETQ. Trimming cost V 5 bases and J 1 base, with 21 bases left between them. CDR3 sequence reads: CASRGVDNSHGNYGYTF. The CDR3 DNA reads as TGCGCCAGCAGGGGTGTCGACAATTCCCACGGTAACTATGGCTACACCTTC. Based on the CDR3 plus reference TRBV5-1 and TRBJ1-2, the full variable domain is KAGVTQTPRYLIKTRGQQVTLSCSPISGHRSVSWYQQTPGQGLQFLFEYFSETQRNKGNFPGRFSGRQFSNSRSEMNVSTLELGDSALYLCASRGVDNSHGNYGYTFGSGTRLTVV.

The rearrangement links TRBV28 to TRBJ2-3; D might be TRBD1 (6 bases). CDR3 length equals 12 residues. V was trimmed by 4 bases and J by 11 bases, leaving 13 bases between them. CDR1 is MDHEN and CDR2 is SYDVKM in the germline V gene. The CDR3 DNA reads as TGTGCCAGCAGTTCGGACCTCAGGGGGCAGTATTTT. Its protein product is CASSSDLRGQYF.

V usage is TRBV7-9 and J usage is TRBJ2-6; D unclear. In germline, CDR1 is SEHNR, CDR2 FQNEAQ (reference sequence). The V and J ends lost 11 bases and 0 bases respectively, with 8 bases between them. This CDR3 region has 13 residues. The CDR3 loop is CAGFGSGANVLTF. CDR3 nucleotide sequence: TGTGCCGGATTTGGCTCTGGGGCCAACGTCCTGACTTTC. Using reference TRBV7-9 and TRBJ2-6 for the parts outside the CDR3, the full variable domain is DTGVSQNPRHKITKRGQNVTFRCDPISEHNRLYWYRQTLGQGPEFLTYFQNEAQLEKSRLLSDRFSAERPKGSFSTLEIQRTEQGDSAMYLCAGFGSGANVLTFGAGSRLTVL.

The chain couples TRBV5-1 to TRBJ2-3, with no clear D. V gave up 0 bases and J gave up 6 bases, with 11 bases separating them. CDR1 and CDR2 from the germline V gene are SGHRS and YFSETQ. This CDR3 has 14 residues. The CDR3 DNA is TGCGCCAGCAGCTTGGCTCGTAGTAAGGATACGCAGTATTTT. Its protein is CASSLARSKDTQYF.